The source of this TCR beta chain is a study of blood T cell repertoires in COVID-19. Study in general: Sample material is recorded as cDNA or gDNA derived from T cells, B-cell-depleted T cells, or PBMCs.

Trimming cost V 0 bases and J 7 bases, with 7 bases left between them. The germline V gene encodes CDR1 MNHEY and CDR2 SVGAGI. The CDR3 loop spans 13 amino acids. The authors' processing: How many nucleated cells were present was estimated from reference gene primer amplification. Only in-frame clones appear in the TCRdb table, and some are missing; sequencing was by immunoSEQ multiplex PCR. V and J calls and clone size are those listed in that table; D and trimming were worked out from the DNA. The sample contains 200,000 to 300,000 clones, 83% of which appear only once. Sequenced input: peripheral blood. The source of this sequence is a human donor in a cohort sampled during active COVID-19. This chain uses TRBV6-5 with TRBJ1-5, with a tentative D call TRBD1 (5 bases). CDR3 bases: TGTGCCAGCAGTTACTCCCGACAGCAGCCCCAGCATTTT. Translation: CASSYSRQQPQHF.